The sequence of this T cell receptor beta chain was determined in a study of blood T cell repertoires in COVID-19. All enrollees were about 18 to 95 years old and from 20 to 25 US areas. Trimming shortened V by 5 bases and J by 7 bases, and 12 bases separated the two germline ends. The CDR3 runs 12 residues. Generated by immunoSEQ multiplex PCR, the TCRdb table keeps only in-frame clones and is missing some. The sample has 250,000 to 400,000 clones; 75% to 90% are singletons. The sequence derives from a man aged 60-69 years who had recovered from COVID-19. The chain links TRBV12-3 or TRBV12-4 to TRBJ2-7, with D possibly matching TRBD2 (6 bases). The material sequenced was PBMCs or T cells enriched from blood (not recorded which). The CDR3 loop is CASSGAAGEQYF. CDR3 bases: TGTGCCAGCAGTGGGGCGGCGGGGGAGCAGTACTTC.